Listed below are T cell receptor beta chains from one sample, sequenced in a study of cytomegalovirus exposure and HLA in healthy donors. TCRdb keeps only in-frame clones here, not all; method: immunoSEQ multiplex PCR. The table shows 150,000 or so clones, with 70% to 80% occurring only once. Source material: PBMCs. The receptors shown here come from a man aged 35 to 55 in good health and CMV-seronegative. The CDR3 runs from the conserved cysteine through the conserved F or W. D genes are given only for firm matches. The size field is filled for only some rows; it gives once, few, many or a size class.

v_gene	j_gene	d_gene	abundance	CDR3nt	CDR3aa
TRBV29-1	TRBJ1-2	TRBD1	.	TGCAGCGTTGAAGATGCGAGGAGACAGGGGCGGGGCTACACCTTC	CSVEDARRQGRGYTF
TRBV5-6	TRBJ2-7	.	once	TGTGCCAGCAGCGGAGACAGGGATGGGGGACTCTACGAGCAGTACTTC	CASSGDRDGGLYEQYF
TRBV7-3	TRBJ2-3	.	.	TGTGCCAGCAGCCCGCGGGACCCCCCTGAAAATACGCAGTATTTT	CASSPRDPPENTQYF
TRBV5-1	TRBJ2-7	TRBD2	.	TGCGCCAGCAGGCCGGGACTAGCGGGTCTGACGCAAGCGGAACAGTACTTC	CASRPGLAGLTQAEQYF
TRBV4-2	TRBJ2-6	TRBD1	.	TGTGCCAGCAGCCAAGATATAACTGGGGGCAGGGGGCTTGGGGCCAACGTCCTGACTTTC	CASSQDITGGRGLGANVLTF
TRBV19	TRBJ2-1	.	.	TGTGCCAGTAGTCCGTTGGGGAGAAGAGGGGGATCCTACAATGAGCAGTTCTTC	CASSPLGRRGGSYNEQFF
TRBV6-1	TRBJ1-1	TRBD1	.	TGTGCCAGCATACCCCTCCAGGGGGTAGCTGAAGCTTTCTTT	CASIPLQGVAEAFF
TRBV2	TRBJ1-1	.	.	TGTGCCAGCAGTGACGAGGGCCTGAACACTGAAGCTTTCTTT	CASSDEGLNTEAFF
TRBV7-9	TRBJ1-2	.	few	TGTGCCAGCAGCTTAGACAGCCATGGCTACACCTTC	CASSLDSHGYTF
TRBV27	TRBJ2-5	.	.	TGTGCCAGCAGCTTGCAGACAGCAGAGACCCAGTACTTC	CASSLQTAETQYF
TRBV6-1	TRBJ1-1	.	.	TGTGCCAGCAGTTTAAGTACAGCGAACACTGAAGCTTTCTTT	CASSLSTANTEAFF
TRBV11-2	TRBJ1-1	.	.	TGTGCCAGCAGCTTACGGGCGGGGCAGTTCCACACTGAAGCTTTCTTT	CASSLRAGQFHTEAFF
TRBV6-4	TRBJ2-7	TRBD2	.	TGTGCCAGCAGTGAAGGGCGCCGGACTAGCTCCTCCTACGAGCAGTACTTC	CASSEGRRTSSSYEQYF
TRBV30	TRBJ1-5	TRBD1	.	TGTGCCTGGATGCGGACAGGGGGTAATCAGCCCCAGCATTTT	CAWMRTGGNQPQHF
TRBV2	TRBJ2-5	TRBD2	.	TGTGCCAGCAGTGAAGGGCGGCTAGCGGGAAGAGAGACCCAGTACTTC	CASSEGRLAGRETQYF
TRBV19	TRBJ1-3	TRBD1	.	TGTGCCAGCCCAACCGTATTGACAGGGGCGGGAAACACCATATATTTT	CASPTVLTGAGNTIYF
TRBV7-2	TRBJ2-6	.	.	TGTGCCAGCAGCCGAACGGCGGCAGGGGCGGCTGGGGCCAACGTCCTGACTTTC	CASSRTAAGAAGANVLTF
TRBV6-5	TRBJ2-1	.	.	TGTGCCAGCAGTTACCAACAGGCGACTGAGCAGTTCTTC	CASSYQQATEQFF
TRBV6-4	TRBJ1-2	TRBD1	.	TGTGCCAGCAGGGATCACCCCCTAGGGACAGGGGTTGCTGGCTACACCTTC	CASRDHPLGTGVAGYTF
TRBV2	TRBJ1-2	TRBD1	.	TGTGCCAGCAGGCCCGGGACAGGGCACTATGGCTACACCTTC	CASRPGTGHYGYTF
TRBV5-1	TRBJ2-1	TRBD2	.	TGCGCCAGCAGGCTAGCGGGATCCTCCTACAATGAGCAGTTCTTC	CASRLAGSSYNEQFF
TRBV6-5	TRBJ2-1	TRBD2	.	TGTGCCAGCAGCTATTCTAGCGGGGGAGACAATGAGCAGTTCTTC	CASSYSSGGDNEQFF
TRBV9	TRBJ2-3	TRBD2	.	TGTGCCAGCAGCATCGGACTAGCGGATAGCACAGATACGCAGTATTTT	CASSIGLADSTDTQYF
TRBV27	TRBJ2-3	TRBD2	.	TGTGCCAGCAGTCTGCTAACCACTAGCGGGAGCCCAGATACGCAGTATTTT	CASSLLTTSGSPDTQYF
TRBV28	TRBJ2-7	.	.	TGTGCCAGCAGTTTCAGGTCCTACGAGCAGTACTTC	CASSFRSYEQYF
TRBV2	TRBJ1-2	.	.	TGTGCCAGCAGTGAAGACCGGGTAAACTATGGCTACACCTTC	CASSEDRVNYGYTF
TRBV5-5	TRBJ1-1	TRBD1	.	TGTGCCAGCAGCTTGGGGCCCGGGACAGTGAACACTGAAGCTTTCTTT	CASSLGPGTVNTEAFF
TRBV10-3	TRBJ1-1	.	.	TGTGCCATCAGCGATCAAGCGGGGCCGACTGAAGCTTTCTTT	CAISDQAGPTEAFF
TRBV15	TRBJ2-7	.	.	TGTGCCACCGCGGTACCCGCGGGGACTTCGTCTGAGCAGTACTTC	CATAVPAGTSSEQYF
TRBV19	TRBJ1-1	.	.	TGTGCCAGTAGTATAGATAGCGCAGGGAACACTGAAGCTTTCTTT	CASSIDSAGNTEAFF
TRBV29-1	TRBJ1-2	.	once	TGCAGCGCCTCTGAGGTGAACTATGGCTACACCTTC	CSASEVNYGYTF
TRBV10-3	TRBJ2-7	.	.	TGTGCCATCAGTGAGGGACGGGAGACCGAGCAGTACTTC	CAISEGRETEQYF
TRBV5-6	TRBJ2-7	TRBD2	few	TGTGCCAGCAGCTTAGCTAGCGGGTACGAGCAGTACTTC	CASSLASGYEQYF
TRBV7-9	TRBJ1-1	TRBD1	.	TGTGCCAGCAGCCGTACAGGGGGCACTGAAGCTTTCTTT	CASSRTGGTEAFF
TRBV9	TRBJ1-1	.	.	TGTGCCAGCAGCGTAGAGGGACTTGGGGGTACTGAAGCTTTCTTT	CASSVEGLGGTEAFF
TRBV28	TRBJ1-2	.	.	TGTGCCAGCAGTTTTGGGGTGGGGAGCGGCTACACCTTC	CASSFGVGSGYTF
TRBV9	TRBJ2-1	.	.	TGTGCCAGCAGCCGGGGGAGAGGGAAGAATGAGCAGTTCTTC	CASSRGRGKNEQFF
TRBV5-1	TRBJ2-5	.	few	TGCGCCAGCAGCCTGGTGAGCCAAGAGACCCAGTACTTC	CASSLVSQETQYF
TRBV9	TRBJ2-3	TRBD2	.	TGTGCCAGCAGCGTCGGGGGGACTAGCGGGGCAGATACGCAGTATTTT	CASSVGGTSGADTQYF
TRBV20-1	TRBJ2-1	.	.	TGCAGTGCTAGAGATCGCGATGAGCAGTTCTTC	CSARDRDEQFF
TRBV14	TRBJ2-3	TRBD2	.	TGTGCCAGCAGCCAAAGACTAGCGGGGAGCACAGATACGCAGTATTTT	CASSQRLAGSTDTQYF
TRBV19	TRBJ2-1	TRBD2	.	TGTGCCAGTAGTATTGGGCGGGAGTATGGTGAGCAGTTCTTC	CASSIGREYGEQFF
TRBV5-1	TRBJ2-5	.	.	TGCGCCAGCAGCTTATACGGGACTCCACAAGAGACCCAGTACTTC	CASSLYGTPQETQYF
TRBV5-1	TRBJ2-5	TRBD2	.	TGCGCCAGCAGGGCTGGGACTAGCATATCGGAGACCCAGTACTTC	CASRAGTSISETQYF
TRBV19	TRBJ1-2	.	.	TGTGCCAGTAGTATTATTAGCGGAGCTAACTATGGCTACACCTTC	CASSIISGANYGYTF
TRBV4-1	TRBJ2-3	.	.	TGCGCCAGCAGCCAAGCGCCCACCCCGCGAGGCACAGATACGCAGTATTTT	CASSQAPTPRGTDTQYF
TRBV23-1	TRBJ1-1	.	.	TGCGCCAGCAGCCAGGAGGGGGGGTTTTACACTGAAGCTTTCTTT	CASSQEGGFYTEAFF
TRBV6-5	TRBJ1-1	.	.	TGTGCCAGCAGTTACCTCGGGATAAGGGCGGGCACTGAAGCTTTCTTT	CASSYLGIRAGTEAFF
TRBV5-1	TRBJ1-2	.	.	TGCGCCAGCAGCTGGGGGGTGAAGGAGTATGGCTACACCTTC	CASSWGVKEYGYTF
TRBV2	TRBJ1-3	.	.	TGTGCCAGCCGGTACTCGTCCGGCACCATATATTTT	CASRYSSGTIYF
TRBV10-2	TRBJ2-3	.	.	TGCGCCAGCAGTGAGAGAGGGCGGGCGGGGGCTGTCACAGATACGCAGTATTTT	CASSERGRAGAVTDTQYF
TRBV9	TRBJ2-1	.	.	TGTGCCAGCAGCGTTGGAGGAGTAGCCTACAATGAGCAGTTCTTC	CASSVGGVAYNEQFF
TRBV11-2	TRBJ1-1	.	.	TGTGCCAGCAGCCCAGCCGGACAGCTGAACACTGAAGCTTTCTTT	CASSPAGQLNTEAFF
TRBV5-1	TRBJ1-2	TRBD1	few	TGCGCCAGCAGCGAGGGACAGGGGTCGGGCTATGGCTACACCTTC	CASSEGQGSGYGYTF
TRBV5-1	TRBJ1-1	.	.	TGCGCCAGCAGCTTGTCTCGGACAGCGAACACTGAAGCTTTCTTT	CASSLSRTANTEAFF
TRBV7-3	TRBJ2-5	TRBD1	few	TGTGCCAGCAGCTTGGACAGGGGTGAGACCCAGTACTTC	CASSLDRGETQYF
TRBV6-1	TRBJ1-2	.	.	TGTGCCAGCAGTGGGCAGGGGAATGGCTACACCTTC	CASSGQGNGYTF
TRBV5-1	TRBJ1-3	.	few	TGCGCCAGCAGCCAGGGTCCTCCTGGAAACACCATATATTTT	CASSQGPPGNTIYF
TRBV9	TRBJ2-1	TRBD2	.	TGTGCCAGCAGCGCGAGACCGGGACTAGCGGGAAGTCCCAACAATGAGCAGTTCTTC	CASSARPGLAGSPNNEQFF